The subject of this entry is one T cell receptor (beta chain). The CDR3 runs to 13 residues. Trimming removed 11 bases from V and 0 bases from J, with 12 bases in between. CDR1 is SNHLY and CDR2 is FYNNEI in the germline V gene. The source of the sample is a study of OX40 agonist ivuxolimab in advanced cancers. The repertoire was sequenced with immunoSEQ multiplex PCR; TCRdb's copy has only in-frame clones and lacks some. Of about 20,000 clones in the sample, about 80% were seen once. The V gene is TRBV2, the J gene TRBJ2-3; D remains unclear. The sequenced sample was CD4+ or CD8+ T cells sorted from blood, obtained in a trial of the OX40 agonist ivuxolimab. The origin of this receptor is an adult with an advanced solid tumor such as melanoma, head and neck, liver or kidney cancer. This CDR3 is CAYPSVSTDTQYF. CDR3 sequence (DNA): TGTGCCTATCCAAGCGTTAGCACAGATACGCAGTATTTT.